This passage covers 9 T cell receptor beta chains from one sample sequenced in a study of blood T cell repertoires in COVID-19. Libraries were prepared by immunoSEQ multiplex PCR; TCRdb keeps only in-frame clonotypes and omits some of them. The data contain about 150,000 clones, roughly 86% of them singletons. What was sequenced was peripheral blood. The receptors come from a human donor in a cohort sampled during active COVID-19.

The sample holds one count of this clone. The rearrangement uses TRBV14 and TRBJ2-1; D is perhaps TRBD2 (7 bases). The CDR3 loop spans 18 amino acids. With 1 base removed from V and 0 bases from J, the gap between germline ends came to 16 bases. Germline V gene data show CDR1 as SGHDN and CDR2 as FVKESK. CDR3 bases: TGTGCCAGCAGCCAAGGGCGTCCGGGGGGCCGCTCCTACAATGAGCAGTTCTTC. Translation gives CASSQGRPGGRSYNEQFF.

The chain joins TRBV5-4 to TRBJ2-2; the match to TRBD1 covers 7 bases. Germline V gene lookup returns CDR1 SGHNT and CDR2 YYREEE (reference sequence). V lost 4 bases to trimming and J lost 5 bases; unmatched junction nucleotides: 11. The CDR3 contains 16 residues. CDR3: CASSDPVGTATGELFF. The CDR3 DNA is TGTGCCAGCAGCGACCCCGTCGGGACAGCAACCGGGGAGCTGTTTTTT.

The V gene is TRBV19, the J gene TRBJ2-3; the match to TRBD2 covers 9 bases. The CDR3 totals 14 residues. V lost 1 base and J lost 4; bases outside the gene matches: 0. Looked up from germline, CDR1 is LNHDA and CDR2 is SQIVND (reference sequence). This CDR3 is CASSIGGGADTQYF. In nucleotides, the CDR3 is TGTGCCAGTAGTATAGGCGGGGGGGCAGATACGCAGTATTTT.

The chain recombines TRBV19 with TRBJ1-6, with a tentative D call TRBD1 (5 bases). CDR3 length: 15 amino acids. V shed 9 bases and J shed 9 bases, with 21 bases lying between them. CDR1 and CDR2 from the germline V gene are LNHDA and SQIVND (reference sequence). Here the CDR3 DNA reads TGTGCCAGCCGTTCAACGGGGGTTTTTTTTTCACCCCTCCACTTT. Protein product: CASRSTGVFFSPLHF.

The gene calls are TRBV27 and TRBJ2-1, with TRBD1 as a possible D gene (5 bases). This CDR3 region has 14 residues. The ends were cut back, 6 bases at V and 4 bases at J, with 13 bases in the middle. CDR1 and CDR2 from the germline V gene are MNHEY and SMNVEV (reference sequence). The CDR3 region is CASRKLDKYNEQFF. Here the CDR3 DNA reads TGTGCCAGCAGAAAATTGGACAAGTACAATGAGCAGTTCTTC.

The rearrangement uses TRBV18 and TRBJ2-2, with 7 nucleotides matching TRBD1. The germline V gene encodes CDR1 KGHSH and CDR2 LQKENI. The length of the CDR3 is 15 residues. The J segment lost 7 bases and the V segment lost 6 bases, leaving 11 bases of the junction unmatched. The chain's CDR3 is CASSRRQGDGGELFF. CDR3 nucleotide sequence: TGTGCCAGCTCCCGCAGACAGGGCGACGGCGGGGAGCTGTTTTTT.

CDR3 sequence: CASRLDRDRGEFSSYNEQFF. The CDR3 nucleotides are TGTGCAAGTCGCTTAGACCGGGACAGGGGCGAATTCAGCTCCTACAATGAGCAGTTCTTC. The J gene is TRBJ2-1, the V gene TRBV12-2; the DNA was not used to check the table's D call, TRBD1. TRBV12-2 is flagged as a pseudogene. The CDR3 is 20 amino acids.

This clone was seen only once. The chain uses TRBV7-9 and TRBJ2-7, with D possibly matching TRBD2 (5 bases). This CDR3 is 14 amino acids long. Per the germline V gene, CDR1 is SEHNR and CDR2 is FQNEAQ (reference sequence). V lost 1 base and J lost 9, with 16 bases in between. The CDR3 here is CASSLGEGRKGQYF. The DNA for the CDR3 is TGTGCCAGCAGCTTAGGAGAGGGCCGTAAGGGGCAGTACTTC.

The chain combines TRBV28 with TRBJ1-1, with D hard to call. The CDR3 is 13 amino acids. V dropped 3 bases and J dropped 1 base, with 6 bases sitting between them. Germline-derived CDR1 and CDR2 are MDHEN and SYDVKM. Here the CDR3 DNA reads TGTGCCAGCAGTTTGCCGCGGAACACTGAAGCTTTCTTT. Its translation is CASSLPRNTEAFF.